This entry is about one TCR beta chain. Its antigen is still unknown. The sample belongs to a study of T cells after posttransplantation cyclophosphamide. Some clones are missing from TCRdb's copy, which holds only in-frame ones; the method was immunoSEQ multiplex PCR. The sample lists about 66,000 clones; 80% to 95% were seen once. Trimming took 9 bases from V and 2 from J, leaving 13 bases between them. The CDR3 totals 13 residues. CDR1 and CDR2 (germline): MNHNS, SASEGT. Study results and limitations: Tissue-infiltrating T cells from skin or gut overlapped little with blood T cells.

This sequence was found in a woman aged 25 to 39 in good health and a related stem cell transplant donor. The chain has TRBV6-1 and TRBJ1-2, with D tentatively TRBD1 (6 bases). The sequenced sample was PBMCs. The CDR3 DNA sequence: TGTGCCAGTCTAGGACAGAAAAACTATGGCTACACCTTC. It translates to CASLGQKNYGYTF.